A selection of T cell receptor beta chains follows, all from one sample in a study of CD8 T cells in ankylosing spondylitis. One entry per CDR3 protein, called by TCRdb with MiXCR from the 5' RACE reads. This table holds approximately 140,000 distinct CDR3 sequences, approximately 9.7% found once. Sequencing used blood, either unsorted or a sorted T cell fraction (not recorded which). These receptors all stem from a male donor with ankylosing spondylitis or in good health (not recorded which). The CDR3 runs from the conserved cysteine through the conserved F or W. The order of the fields is J gene, D gene, V gene, CDR3 length, clone size, CDR3 DNA, CDR3 protein. The D gene is left open where the match is weak. Only part of the rows carry a size: once, few, many, or a class if the clone is expanded.

>TRBJ2-5|-|TRBV7-2|18|few
TGTGCCAGCAGCTTAGCTCAGACCGGGGCTCGGGCACTCGAGACCCAGTACTTC
CASSLAQTGARALETQYF
>TRBJ1-5|-|TRBV20-1|14|many
TGCAGTGCTAGATCTGGGGGCGAAGGTCAGCCCCAGCATTTT
CSARSGGEGQPQHF
>TRBJ2-7|-|TRBV28|11|many
TGTGCCAGCCGACGCCGATACGAGCAGTACTTC
CASRRRYEQYF
>TRBJ1-5|-|TRBV30|13|-
TGTGCCTGGAGTTCCGGACTTTATCAGCCCCAGCATTTT
CAWSSGLYQPQHF
>TRBJ1-5|TRBD1|TRBV7-8|14|many
TGTGCCAGCAGCTTGGGGGGACAGAATCAGCCCCAGCATTTT
CASSLGGQNQPQHF
>TRBJ2-3|-|TRBV9|14|many
TGTGCCAGCACCAACCTAGGGATCACAGATACGCAGTATTTT
CASTNLGITDTQYF
>TRBJ2-7|-|TRBV29-1|12|-
TGCAGCGTTAAACGGACGGTGGACGAGCAGTACTTC
CSVKRTVDEQYF
>TRBJ2-5|-|TRBV4-2|13|-
TGTGCCAGCAGCCAAGACCCGGGAGAGACCCAGTACTTC
CASSQDPGETQYF
>TRBJ2-6|-|TRBV11-1|21|many
TGTGCCAGCAGCTTTGTTTCGTTAAAAGGGGCCTTAAACTCTGGGGCCAACGTCCTGACTTTC
CASSFVSLKGALNSGANVLTF
>TRBJ2-3|TRBD1|TRBV2|17|many
TGTGCCAGCAGGTGGACAGGGAACGGGATCAGAACAGATACGCAGTATTTT
CASRWTGNGIRTDTQYF
>TRBJ2-7|TRBD1|TRBV20-1|15|few
TGCAGTGCACAGAGATGGGGACAGCCTTCCTACGAGCAGTACTTC
CSAQRWGQPSYEQYF
>TRBJ2-7|-|TRBV10-3|17|many
TGTGCCATCAGTGATGGCAGACCCTCGGGGGCGCGCTACGAGCAGTACTTC
CAISDGRPSGARYEQYF
>TRBJ1-5|-|TRBV4-2|14|many
TGTGCCAGCAGCCAAGTCGGGGGCAATCAGCCCCAGCATTTT
CASSQVGGNQPQHF
>TRBJ2-5|TRBD1|TRBV4-1|14|many
TGCGCCAGCAGCCAGCCCGGGACAGGAGAGACCCAGTACTTC
CASSQPGTGETQYF
>TRBJ1-6|-|TRBV7-9|14|-
TGTGCCAGCAGCTTAGAGGGGTATAATTCACCCCTCCACTTT
CASSLEGYNSPLHF
>TRBJ2-2|-|TRBV20-1|16|many
TGCAGTGCTAGAGAAGGGAGCAGAGCGAACACCGGGGAGCTGTTTTTT
CSAREGSRANTGELFF
>TRBJ2-7|-|TRBV27|15|many
TGTGCCAGCAGTAGCCAGGGTACTTCCTACGATGAGCAGTACTTC
CASSSQGTSYDEQYF
>TRBJ2-1|-|TRBV20-1|17|many
TGCAGTGCAAACCCTCGAGGGCGGGGCAATACGGTATATGAGCAGTTCTTC
CSANPRGRGNTVYEQFF
>TRBJ2-5|-|TRBV12-3/TRBV12-4|11|many
TGTGCCAGCAGTACCCAAGAGACCCAGTACTTC
CASSTQETQYF
>TRBJ2-3|-|TRBV12-3/TRBV12-4|13|few
TGTGCCAGCAGGAACTTTAGCACAGATACGCAGTATTTT
CASRNFSTDTQYF
>TRBJ2-1|-|TRBV29-1|10|many
TGCAGCGTACGGCATCATGAGCAGTTCTTC
CSVRHHEQFF
>TRBJ1-5|-|TRBV7-6|13|many
TGTGCCAGCAGCTTAGGGGGTTTTCAGCCCCAGCATTTT
CASSLGGFQPQHF
>TRBJ2-7|-|TRBV5-1|12|many
TGCGCCAGCGGCAGGGCAGGCTACGAGCAGTACTTC
CASGRAGYEQYF
>TRBJ2-3|-|TRBV18|13|many
TGTGCCAGCTCACCCCCTACCACAGATACGCAGTATTTT
CASSPPTTDTQYF
>TRBJ2-5|TRBD2|TRBV6-1|14|-
TGTGCCAGCAGTGCGACTAGCGAACAAGAGACCCAGTACTTC
CASSATSEQETQYF
>TRBJ2-5|TRBD2|TRBV7-3|18|-
TGTGCCAGCAGCCCAACCCCGGGACTAGCGGGAGGCCAAGAGACCCAGTACTTC
CASSPTPGLAGGQETQYF
>TRBJ1-2|TRBD1|TRBV6-6|13|many
TGTGCCAGCAGAGAACAGGGGGCTGATGGCTACACCTTC
CASREQGADGYTF
>TRBJ2-5|TRBD2|TRBV11-1|18|-
TGTGCCAGCAGCGACCCGGGACTAGCGGGTTTCACCCAAGAGACCCAGTACTTC
CASSDPGLAGFTQETQYF
>TRBJ2-7|TRBD1|TRBV29-1|14|many
TGCAGCGCTGTAGGCTGGACAGGGGGCTACGAGCAGTACTTC
CSAVGWTGGYEQYF
>TRBJ1-4|-|TRBV10-3|12|-
TGTGCCATCAGTGATGAGGGTGAAAAACTGTTTTTT
CAISDEGEKLFF
>TRBJ2-1|-|TRBV5-1|15|many
TGCGCCAGCAGCCGTACGGGGGTCCGTTACAATGAGCAGTTCTTC
CASSRTGVRYNEQFF
>TRBJ2-1|TRBD2|TRBV7-3|14|many
TGTGCCAGCAGCTTAGGGACTAGATCCAATGAGCAGTTCTTC
CASSLGTRSNEQFF
>TRBJ1-4|-|TRBV20-1|13|-
TGCAGTGTTCAGCCGGCAACTAATGAAAAACTGTTTTTT
CSVQPATNEKLFF
>TRBJ2-2|TRBD2|TRBV19|14|many
TGTGCCAGTACAAATAGCGGGAGAGACGGGGAGCTGTTTTTT
CASTNSGRDGELFF
>TRBJ2-4|-|TRBV7-9|14|few
TGTGCCAGCAGCTTAGGAATAGGAGGTGACATTCAGTACTTC
CASSLGIGGDIQYF
>TRBJ2-2|-|TRBV7-2|15|many
TGTGCCAGCAGGCCGGGACTTATGATTACCGGGGAGCTGTTTTTT
CASRPGLMITGELFF
>TRBJ2-1|-|TRBV30|14|-
TGTGCCTGGAGTCCTAGCGGAGGGGGGTATGAGCAGTTCTTC
CAWSPSGGGYEQFF
>TRBJ2-1|TRBD2|TRBV20-1|14|-
TGCAGTGCTAGAAGGACTAGCGTTGTAAATGAGCAGTTCTTC
CSARRTSVVNEQFF
>TRBJ1-6|-|TRBV7-8|15|many
TGTGCCAGCACCTGGGTCGGGGGAAATAATTCACCCCTCCACTTT
CASTWVGGNNSPLHF
>TRBJ2-5|-|TRBV4-1|15|many
TGCGCCAGCAGCCAAGATTCGGCCAGCTGGGAGACCCAGTACTTC
CASSQDSASWETQYF
>TRBJ1-6|-|TRBV20-1|13|many
TGCAGTGCTAGTCTCAGGGAGGAATCACCCCTCCACTTT
CSASLREESPLHF
>TRBJ1-5|-|TRBV10-3|17|many
TGTGCCATCAGTGAGTTCGGGGGGCGCGGGGTCAATCAGCCCCAGCATTTT
CAISEFGGRGVNQPQHF
>TRBJ2-1|-|TRBV25-1|14|few
TGTGCCAGCACCGACGGCGGGCCCTACAATGAGCAGTTCTTC
CASTDGGPYNEQFF
>TRBJ2-2|TRBD2|TRBV20-1|14|many
TGCAGTGCTATGCGGGAGGGAAGCACCGGGGAGCTGTTTTTT
CSAMREGSTGELFF
>TRBJ2-5|TRBD1|TRBV12-3/TRBV12-4|15|many
TGTGCCAGCAGCCGACAGGGGGCGGGTTGGGAGACCCAGTACTTC
CASSRQGAGWETQYF
>TRBJ2-3|-|TRBV3-1|17|-
TGTGCCACCAGCAAAGAGGCCCGTTCGGGAAGTACAGATACGCAGTATTTT
CATSKEARSGSTDTQYF
>TRBJ2-7|TRBD2|TRBV10-3|13|-
TGTGCCATCAGTGATGGACTAGTCCACGAGCAGTACTTC
CAISDGLVHEQYF
>TRBJ2-7|TRBD1|TRBV5-1|19|many
TGCGCCAGCAGCCCCTGGAAGGGTCCCGGACAGGGCCTCTCCTACGAGCAGTACTTC
CASSPWKGPGQGLSYEQYF
>TRBJ2-3|-|TRBV7-8|13|-
TGTGCCAGCAGCTCCACTGGCACAGATACGCAGTATTTT
CASSSTGTDTQYF
>TRBJ2-5|-|TRBV29-1|13|many
TGCAGCGTTGGCCCGGCGGGGGCGCAGACCCAGTACTTC
CSVGPAGAQTQYF
>TRBJ1-3|-|TRBV12-3/TRBV12-4|15|-
TGTGCCAGCAGTTTAAGCGGGGTTACTGGAAACACCATATATTTT
CASSLSGVTGNTIYF
>TRBJ2-1|TRBD2|TRBV6-5|17|-
TGTGCCAGCAGTTACGCGGGAGGGCCGTCTTATTACAATGAGCAGTTCTTC
CASSYAGGPSYYNEQFF
>TRBJ2-3|-|TRBV3-1|19|-
TGTGCCAGCAGCCAAGACAATAACGAGGATTGTAGATACACAGATACGCAGTATTTT
CASSQDNNEDCRYTDTQYF
>TRBJ2-1|-|TRBV12-3/TRBV12-4|14|many
TGTGCCAGTCAGAGAGGGAACTCGTACAATGAGCAGTTCTTC
CASQRGNSYNEQFF
>TRBJ2-1|-|TRBV27|14|-
TGTGCCAGCAGGGACATCAGCTCCTACAATGAGCAGTTCTTC
CASRDISSYNEQFF
>TRBJ2-1|-|TRBV29-1|14|few
TGCAGCGTTGAAGTGGTGTCAACCTACAATGAGCAGTTCTTC
CSVEVVSTYNEQFF
>TRBJ1-5|TRBD1|TRBV28|15|many
TGTGCCAGCAGTAGACAGGGGACGGCCCGCCAGCCCCAGCATTTT
CASSRQGTARQPQHF
>TRBJ2-1|TRBD2|TRBV11-1|18|many
TGTGCCAGCAGCTATTTGGGGGGACTAGCCGGGTTGTTCAATGAGCAGTTCTTC
CASSYLGGLAGLFNEQFF